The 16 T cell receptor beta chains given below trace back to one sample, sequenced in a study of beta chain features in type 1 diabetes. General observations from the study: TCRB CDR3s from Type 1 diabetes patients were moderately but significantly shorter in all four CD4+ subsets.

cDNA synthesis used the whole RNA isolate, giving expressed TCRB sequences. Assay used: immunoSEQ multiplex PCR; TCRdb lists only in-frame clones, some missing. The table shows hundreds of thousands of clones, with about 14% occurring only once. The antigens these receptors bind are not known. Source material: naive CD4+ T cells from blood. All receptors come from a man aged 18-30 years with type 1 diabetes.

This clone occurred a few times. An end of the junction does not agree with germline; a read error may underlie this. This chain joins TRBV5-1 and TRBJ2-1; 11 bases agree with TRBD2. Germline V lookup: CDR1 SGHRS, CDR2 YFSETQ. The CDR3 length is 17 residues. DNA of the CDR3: TGCGCCAGCAGCTTTCGACTAGCGGGGCCCTCCAACAATGAGCAGTTCTTC. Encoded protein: CASSFRLAGPSNNEQFF.

CDR3 in DNA: TGTGCCATCAGTGGGCCTAGCGGGGGAACTACCGGGGAGCTGTTTTTT. It translates to CAISGPSGGTTGELFF. This chain uses TRBV10-3 with TRBJ2-2; 10 bases are a match to TRBD2. Germline trimming cut 4 bases from V and 5 bases from J; bases unmatched to any gene: 7. CDR1 is ENHRY and CDR2 is SYGVKD in the germline V gene. CDR3 length: 16 residues.

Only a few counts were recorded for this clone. The CDR3 DNA is TGTGCCACCAGCAGAGATGTTGTCTACGAGCAGTACTTC. Protein sequence: CATSRDVVYEQYF. The J gene is TRBJ2-7, the V gene TRBV15; no clear D gene. The germline V and J ends were trimmed by 0 bases and 3 bases, with 6 bases remaining between them. This CDR3 comprises 13 residues. CDR1 and CDR2 from the germline V gene are LNHNV and YYDKDF (reference sequence).

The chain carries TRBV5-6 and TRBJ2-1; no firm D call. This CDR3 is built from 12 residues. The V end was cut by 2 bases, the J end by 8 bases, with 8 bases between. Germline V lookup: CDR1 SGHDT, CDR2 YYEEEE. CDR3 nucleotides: TGTGCCAGCAGCTTCCTGAAGGATGAGCAGTTCTTC. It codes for CASSFLKDEQFF.

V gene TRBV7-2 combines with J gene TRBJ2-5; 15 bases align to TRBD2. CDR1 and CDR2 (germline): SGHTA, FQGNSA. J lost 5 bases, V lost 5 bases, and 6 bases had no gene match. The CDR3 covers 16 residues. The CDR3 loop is CASSPGLAGGPETQYF. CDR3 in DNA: TGTGCCAGCAGCCCAGGACTAGCGGGAGGGCCTGAGACCCAGTACTTC.

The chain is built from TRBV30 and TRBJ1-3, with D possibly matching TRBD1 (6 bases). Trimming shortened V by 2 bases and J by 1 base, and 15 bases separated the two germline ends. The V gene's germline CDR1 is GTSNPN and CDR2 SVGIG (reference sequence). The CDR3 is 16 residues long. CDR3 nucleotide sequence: TGTGCCTGGAGTAAAACAGGGCCAGGGTCTGGAAACACCATATATTTT. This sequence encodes CAWSKTGPGSGNTIYF.

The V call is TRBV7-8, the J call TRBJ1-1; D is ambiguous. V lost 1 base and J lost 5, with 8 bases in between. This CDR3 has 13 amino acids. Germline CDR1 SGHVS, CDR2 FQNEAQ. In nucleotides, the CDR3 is TGTGCCAGCAGCTTAGAGTGGGAAACTGAAGCTTTCTTT. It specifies CASSLEWETEAFF. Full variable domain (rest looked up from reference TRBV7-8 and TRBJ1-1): GAGVSQSPRYKVAKRGQDVALRCDPISGHVSLFWYQQALGQGPEFLTYFQNEAQLDKSGLPSDRFFAERPEGSVSTLKIQRTQQEDSAVYLCASSLEWETEAFFGQGTRLTVV.

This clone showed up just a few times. CDR3 residues: CASSLGNQAFF. The CDR3 DNA follows: TGTGCCAGCAGCTTAGGGAACCAAGCTTTCTTT. V gene TRBV7-9 combines with J gene TRBJ1-1; D not resolved. Germline CDR1 and CDR2: SEHNR and FQNEAQ (reference sequence). There are 11 residues in the CDR3. V shed 1 base and J shed 9 bases, with 6 bases lying between them. Drawing the rest from reference TRBV7-9 and TRBJ1-1, the complete variable domain is DTGVSQNPRHKITKRGQNVTFRCDPISEHNRLYWYRQTLGQGPEFLTYFQNEAQLEKSRLLSDRFSAERPKGSFSTLEIQRTEQGDSAMYLCASSLGNQAFFGQGTRLTVV.

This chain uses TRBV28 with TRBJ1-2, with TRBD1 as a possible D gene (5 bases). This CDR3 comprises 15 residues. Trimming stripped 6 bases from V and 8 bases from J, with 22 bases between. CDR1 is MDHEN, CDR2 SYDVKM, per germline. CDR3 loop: CASSRTISQPGGYTF. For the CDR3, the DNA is TGTGCCAGCAGCCGAACTATTAGTCAGCCAGGGGGCTACACCTTC.

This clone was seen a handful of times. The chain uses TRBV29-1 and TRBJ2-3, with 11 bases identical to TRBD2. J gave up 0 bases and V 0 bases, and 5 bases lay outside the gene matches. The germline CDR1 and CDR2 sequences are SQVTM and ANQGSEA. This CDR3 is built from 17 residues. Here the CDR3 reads CSVEDPWTSGSTDTQYF. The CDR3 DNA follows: TGCAGCGTTGAAGACCCCTGGACTAGCGGGAGCACAGATACGCAGTATTTT.

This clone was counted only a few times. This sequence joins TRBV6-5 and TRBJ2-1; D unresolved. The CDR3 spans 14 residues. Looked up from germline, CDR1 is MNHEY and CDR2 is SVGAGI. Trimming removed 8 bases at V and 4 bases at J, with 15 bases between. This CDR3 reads CASREASGYNEQFF. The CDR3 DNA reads TGTGCCAGCCGCGAGGCATCGGGTTACAATGAGCAGTTCTTC.

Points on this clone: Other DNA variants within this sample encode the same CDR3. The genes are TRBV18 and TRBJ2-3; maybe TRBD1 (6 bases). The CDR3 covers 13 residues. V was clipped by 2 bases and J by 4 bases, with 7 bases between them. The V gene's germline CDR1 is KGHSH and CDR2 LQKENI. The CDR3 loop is CASSPGGPDTQYF. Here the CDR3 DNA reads TGTGCCAGCTCACCAGGGGGCCCAGATACGCAGTATTTT. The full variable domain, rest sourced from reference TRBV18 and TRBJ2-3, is NAGVMQNPRHLVRRRGQEARLRCSPMKGHSHVYWYRQLPEEGLKFMVYLQKENIIDESGMPKERFSAEFPKEGPSILRIQQVVRGDSAAYFCASSPGGPDTQYFGPGTRLTVL.

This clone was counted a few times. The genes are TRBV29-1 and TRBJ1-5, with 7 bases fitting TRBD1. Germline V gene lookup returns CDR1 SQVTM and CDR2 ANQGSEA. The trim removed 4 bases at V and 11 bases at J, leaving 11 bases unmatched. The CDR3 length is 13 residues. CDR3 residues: CSVGTGGGLAQHF. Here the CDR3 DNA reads TGCAGCGTTGGGACAGGTGGGGGATTAGCCCAGCATTTT.

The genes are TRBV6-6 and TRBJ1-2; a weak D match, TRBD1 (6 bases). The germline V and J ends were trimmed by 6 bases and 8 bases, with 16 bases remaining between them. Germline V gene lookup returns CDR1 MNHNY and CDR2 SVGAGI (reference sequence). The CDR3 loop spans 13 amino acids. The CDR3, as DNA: TGTGCCAGCAGCACTAGCGGGGGCGAGGGCTACACCTTC. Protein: CASSTSGGEGYTF.

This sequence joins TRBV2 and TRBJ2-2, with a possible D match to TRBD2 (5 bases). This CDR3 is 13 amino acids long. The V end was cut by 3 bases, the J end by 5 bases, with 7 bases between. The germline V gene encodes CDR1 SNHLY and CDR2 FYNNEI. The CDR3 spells CASSDSGTGELFF. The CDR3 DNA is TGTGCCAGCAGTGACTCGGGGACCGGGGAGCTGTTTTTT.

The CDR3, as DNA: TGTGCCAGCAGCTTCGGGGGGTCCAACGGCAATCAGCCCCAGCATTTT. This encodes CASSFGGSNGNQPQHF. V and J are TRBV13 and TRBJ1-5, with a tentative D call TRBD1 (5 bases). In germline, CDR1 is PRHDT, CDR2 FYEKMQ (reference sequence). There are 16 residues in the CDR3. The V gene lost 3 bases and the J gene lost 2 bases, with 14 bases spanning the gap.